The 23 T cell receptor beta chains below were found in one sample sequenced in a study of identical twins (dated by TCRdb to 2015 to 2016). Library generation was performed with 5' RACE. The reads were generated on an Illumina HiSeq 2000. The public sequencing data were trimmed at Q25 with fastp and processed into clonotypes with MiXCR by TCRdb, which kept only in-frame beta chains. CDR3 protein sequences are deduplicated, and each keeps its most common genes and DNA. The sample yields hundreds of thousands of distinct CDR3 sequences; under 9% were counted once. Approximately 0.94% of the sample is taken by the ten largest. The data also belong to a second study, concerning yellow fever vaccine responses in identical twins.

Specimen: PBMCs. These TCRs come from a woman between 18 and 29 years old in good health.

The sample holds a few counts of this clonotype. This chain joins TRBV15 and TRBJ2-1; 7 bases agree with TRBD2. V trimming: 1 base; J trimming: 8 bases; junction bases outside the gene matches: 11. The CDR3 extends over 16 amino acids. CDR1 is LNHNV and CDR2 is YYDKDF in the germline V gene (reference sequence). CDR3 sequence (DNA): TGTGCCACCAGCAGAGGTCTAGTGGGAGGGGTTGATGAGCAGTTCTTC. This codes for CATSRGLVGGVDEQFF.

This clonotype has just a few counts. The DNA for the CDR3 is TGTGCCAGCAGTGGAAGACAGGGGGCCTGGTACGAGCAGTACTTC. This gives the protein CASSGRQGAWYEQYF. The chain carries TRBV28 and TRBJ2-7, with TRBD1 matching over 10 bases. The CDR3 consists of 15 residues. Germline CDR1 and CDR2: MDHEN and SYDVKM. Trimming took 5 bases from V and 4 from J; bases not matched to a gene: 8.

This rearrangement joins TRBV20-1 to TRBJ2-1; D is ambiguous. V lost 0 bases and J lost 6, with 12 bases in between. Germline CDR1 is DFQATT and CDR2 is SNEGSKA (reference sequence). This CDR3 comprises 14 residues. The CDR3 nucleotides are TGCAGTGCTAGAGATCGGATTCAAGGCAATGAGCAGTTCTTC. Amino acid sequence: CSARDRIQGNEQFF.

The rearrangement joins TRBV15 to TRBJ2-3; no clear D. The CDR3 has 13 amino acids. V gave up 3 bases and J gave up 0 bases, with 4 bases separating them. Germline CDR1 reads LNHNV; CDR2 reads YYDKDF (reference sequence). CDR3 residues: CATSSRSTDTQYF. Written as DNA, the CDR3 is TGTGCCACCAGCAGTCGAAGCACAGATACGCAGTATTTT.

This clonotype showed up just a few times. This rearrangement joins TRBV9 to TRBJ2-1; D uncertain. The germline CDR1 and CDR2 sequences are SGDLS and YYNGEE. The CDR3 consists of 12 residues. Trimming stripped 4 bases from V and 8 bases from J, with 10 bases between. CDR3 sequence (DNA): TGTGCCAGCAGCCCGGTCGTGGATGAGCAGTTCTTC. It specifies CASSPVVDEQFF.

This clonotype came up a few times. The V call is TRBV11-2, the J call TRBJ2-2; D perhaps matches TRBD1 (6 bases). CDR1 and CDR2 from the germline V gene are SGHAT and FQNNGV. The V end lost 5 bases, the J end lost 5 bases, and 9 bases lay between the germline ends. The CDR3 runs 13 residues. CDR3 loop: CASSIDRTGELFF. CDR3 bases: TGTGCCAGCAGCATCGACAGGACCGGGGAGCTGTTTTTT.

V usage is TRBV6-2 or TRBV6-3 and J usage is TRBJ1-1; 7 bases map to TRBD1. After removal of 2 bases from V and 0 bases from J, the junction contained 9 bases not matched to a gene. CDR1 is MNHEY, CDR2 SVGEGT, per germline. The CDR3 runs to 17 residues. The CDR3: CASSYGPGGTMNTEAFF. CDR3 coding DNA: TGTGCCAGCAGTTACGGGCCAGGGGGTACAATGAACACTGAAGCTTTCTTT.

This clonotype has only a few counts. The V and J genes are TRBV9 and TRBJ2-7; 7 nucleotides align to TRBD1. This CDR3 spans 15 amino acids. The V gene end was trimmed by 0 bases and the J gene end by 5 bases; junction bases not matched to a gene: 8. CDR1 and CDR2 (germline): SGDLS, YYNGEE. In DNA, the CDR3 is TGTGCCAGCAGCGTAGGGGGCAGGGGGTCCCACGAGCAGTACTTC. It translates to CASSVGGRGSHEQYF.

This clonotype came up many times. This chain's CDR3 is CASSRTYEQYF. As DNA, the CDR3 is TGTGCCAGCAGCCGAACCTACGAGCAGTACTTC. The J gene is TRBJ2-7, the V gene TRBV7-2; the D is unclear. The CDR3 runs to 11 residues. Per germline, CDR1 SGHTA and CDR2 FQGNSA. The V end was cut by 5 bases, the J end by 2 bases, with 4 bases between.

This clonotype was seen at least ten times. The V and J genes are TRBV7-2 and TRBJ1-5, with a tentative D call TRBD1 (5 bases). Germline V CDR1 and CDR2: SGHTA, FQGNSA. The V end lost 1 base, the J end lost 1 base, and 8 bases lay between the germline ends. The CDR3 spans 15 residues. The CDR3 region is CASSLEGQSNQPQHF. The DNA of the CDR3 is TGTGCCAGCAGCTTAGAGGGGCAAAGCAATCAGCCCCAGCATTTT. Looking up the rest from reference TRBV7-2 and TRBJ1-5 gives the full variable domain: GAGVSQSPSNKVTEKGKDVELRCDPISGHTALYWYRQSLGQGLEFLIYFQGNSAPDKSGLPSDRFSAERTGGSVSTLTIQRTQQEDSAVYLCASSLEGQSNQPQHFGDGTRLSIL.

Comment on this clonotype: A much larger clone lies one base from this, so it may be a read error. The chain links TRBV5-5 to TRBJ2-1; D unresolved. The CDR3 spans 9 residues. From germline, CDR1 is SGHKS and CDR2 YYEKEE (reference sequence). The DNA for the CDR3 is TGTGCCAGCAGCTTGGGAGAGATCTTC. Its translation: CASSLGEIF.

The chain recombines TRBV7-9 with TRBJ2-3; the D is unclear. Trimming pared 0 bases from V and 5 bases from J, leaving 9 bases between. Germline CDR1 is SEHNR and CDR2 is FQNEAQ (reference sequence). This CDR3 comprises 14 residues. CDR3 sequence (DNA): TGTGCCAGCAGCTTAGCTAGTTCAGGAGATACGCAGTATTTT. Protein: CASSLASSGDTQYF.

The genes are TRBV9 and TRBJ2-5, with 8 bases that match TRBD1. With V trimmed by 0 bases and J by 4 bases, 5 bases remained unmatched. The CDR3 has 15 amino acids. Germline V gene sequence: CDR1 SGDLS, CDR2 YYNGEE. The DNA for the CDR3 is TGTGCCAGCAGCGTAGGGCAGGGGGCACGAGAGACCCAGTACTTC. It translates to CASSVGQGARETQYF.

This clonotype turned up a few times. CDR3: CASSREWTGVYEQYF. CDR3 in DNA: TGTGCCAGCAGCCGAGAATGGACAGGGGTCTACGAGCAGTACTTC. This chain links TRBV4-2 with TRBJ2-7, with 9 bases lining up with TRBD1. Trimming at V came to 4 bases and at J to 3 bases, leaving 7 bases not matched to a gene. Germline V CDR1 and CDR2: LGHNA, YNFKEQ. The CDR3 covers 15 residues.

This clonotype has more than one count but fewer than ten. The chain employs TRBV5-6 and TRBJ2-7; TRBD1 matches 7 bases. V gave up 4 bases and J gave up 0 bases; unmatched junction bases: 10. There are 16 residues in the CDR3. Germline CDR1 is SGHDT and CDR2 is YYEEEE. CDR3 sequence: CASSASLTGSSYEQYF. DNA of the CDR3: TGTGCCAGCAGCGCAAGCTTGACAGGGAGCTCCTACGAGCAGTACTTC.

The V gene is TRBV19, the J gene TRBJ2-2; D gene ambiguous. The CDR3 covers 14 residues. Germline CDR1 reads LNHDA; CDR2 reads SQIVND (reference sequence). V lost 0 bases and J 3 bases, leaving 5 bases between the germline ends. The CDR3 sequence: CASSIDLDTGELFF. CDR3 in DNA: TGTGCCAGTAGTATAGATTTAGACACCGGGGAGCTGTTTTTT.

The chain combines TRBV9 with TRBJ2-7; no definite D call. CDR1 is SGDLS, CDR2 YYNGEE, per germline. This CDR3 comprises 14 residues. Trimming pared 0 bases from V and 3 bases from J, leaving 10 bases between. In nucleotides, the CDR3 is TGTGCCAGCAGCGTAGGCGGTGGGGACTACGAGCAGTACTTC. It is translated as CASSVGGGDYEQYF.

This clonotype was seen more than once but under ten times. The rearrangement links TRBV19 to TRBJ2-3, with 9 bases that match TRBD2. This CDR3 contains 14 residues. CDR1 and CDR2 (germline): LNHDA, SQIVND (reference sequence). Trimming at V came to 7 bases and at J to 1 base, leaving 3 bases not matched to a gene. The CDR3 loop reads CASTASGGTDTQYF. For the CDR3, the DNA is TGTGCCAGTACGGCTAGCGGGGGCACAGATACGCAGTATTTT.

This clonotype has a count of ten or more. The chain uses TRBV7-9 and TRBJ2-7, with 8 bases fitting TRBD1. The CDR3 is made up of 15 amino acids. CDR1 and CDR2 (germline): SEHNR, FQNEAQ (reference sequence). V lost 4 bases and J lost 0; bases outside the gene matches: 5. CDR3 coding DNA: TGTGCCAGCAGCTCCGGACAGGGCCTCTCCTACGAGCAGTACTTC. Encoded protein: CASSSGQGLSYEQYF.

This sequence joins TRBV28 and TRBJ2-3; 7 positions match TRBD2. CDR3 size: 12 residues. Germline CDR1 and CDR2: MDHEN and SYDVKM. Trimming cost V 6 bases and J 10 bases; bases outside gene matches: 7. CDR3 nucleotides: TGTGCCAGCAGAACCCCCGGGGGGTCGCAGTATTTT. As protein: CASRTPGGSQYF.

The rearrangement links TRBV12-3 or TRBV12-4 to TRBJ2-7, with D uncertain. This CDR3 spans 12 amino acids. The germline V and J ends were trimmed by 7 bases and 0 bases, with 7 bases remaining between them. The CDR3 bases are TGTGCCAGCACCGGGCTCTCCTACGAGCAGTACTTC. It is translated as CASTGLSYEQYF.

This clonotype was seen a few times. The gene calls are TRBV11-2 and TRBJ2-7; D ambiguous. The CDR3 is made up of 14 amino acids. Germline loops: CDR1 SGHAT, CDR2 FQNNGV. Trimming left V 2 bases short and J 2 bases short, with 10 bases between. The CDR3 coding sequence is TGTGCCAGCAGCTTAATGGCAGGTACCTACGAGCAGTACTTC. Protein sequence: CASSLMAGTYEQYF.

The table lists this clonotype with many counts. The chain couples TRBV20-1 to TRBJ2-1; the D gene is possibly TRBD1 (5 bases). Between the trimmed V and J ends, which lost 1 base and 8 bases, there was a span of 9 bases. This CDR3 spans 12 amino acids. The germline V gene has CDR1 DFQATT and CDR2 SNEGSKA (reference sequence). CDR3 DNA: TGCAGTGCTAGAGGTCTCAGGGATGAGCAGTTCTTC. It encodes CSARGLRDEQFF.